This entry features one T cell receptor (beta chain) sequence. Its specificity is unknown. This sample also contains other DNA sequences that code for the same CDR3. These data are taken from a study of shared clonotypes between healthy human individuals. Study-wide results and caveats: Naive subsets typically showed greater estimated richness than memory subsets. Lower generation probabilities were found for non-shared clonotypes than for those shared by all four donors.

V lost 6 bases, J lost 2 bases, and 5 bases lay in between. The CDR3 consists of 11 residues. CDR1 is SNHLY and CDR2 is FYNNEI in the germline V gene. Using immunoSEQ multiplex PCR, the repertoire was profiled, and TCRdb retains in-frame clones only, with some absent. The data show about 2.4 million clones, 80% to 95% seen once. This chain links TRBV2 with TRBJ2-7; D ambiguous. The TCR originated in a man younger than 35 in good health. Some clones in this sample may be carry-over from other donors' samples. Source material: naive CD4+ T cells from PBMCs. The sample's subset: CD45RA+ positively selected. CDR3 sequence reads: CASSYTYEQYF. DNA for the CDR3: TGTGCCAGCAGCTACACCTACGAGCAGTACTTC.